These T cell receptor beta chains were read from a single sample in a study of technical replicates of blood from four donors. Profiled with immunoSEQ multiplex PCR; TCRdb holds only in-frame clones, not every one. The sample shows 85,000 or so clones, approximately 93% of them seen only once. The sequenced sample consisted of T cells isolated from PBMCs. The source of these receptors is a human donor in good health. Each CDR3 is given with its conserved first and last residue. A D gene is named only where the DNA matches it firmly. Clone sizes are given selectively: once, few, many, or a class where the clone is expanded.

j_call	clone_size	v_call	d_call	cdr3_aa	cdr3_nt
TRBJ1-1	NA	TRBV15	NA	CATSRDSGGWVNTEAFF	TGTGCCACCAGCAGAGATTCTGGGGGCTGGGTGAACACTGAAGCTTTCTTT
TRBJ2-5	NA	TRBV5-1	NA	CASSLAMETQYF	TGCGCCAGCAGCTTGGCCATGGAGACCCAGTACTTC
TRBJ2-5	NA	TRBV10-1	TRBD2	CASSPTSGGPQETQYF	TGCGCCAGCAGTCCAACTAGCGGGGGGCCTCAAGAGACCCAGTACTTC
TRBJ1-4	NA	TRBV27	NA	CASRSGEGREKLFF	TGTGCCAGCAGGTCAGGGGAAGGTAGGGAAAAACTGTTTTTT
TRBJ2-2	NA	TRBV27	NA	CASSLGLNTGELFF	TGTGCCAGCAGTTTGGGCCTAAACACCGGGGAGCTGTTTTTT
TRBJ2-3	NA	TRBV4-1	TRBD1	CASSPSGTGVTDTQYF	TGCGCCAGCAGCCCGTCCGGGACAGGGGTTACAGATACGCAGTATTTT
TRBJ1-1	NA	TRBV5-3	TRBD1	CARSLDRGRNTEAFF	TGTGCCAGAAGCTTGGACAGGGGCCGGAACACTGAAGCTTTCTTT
TRBJ1-2	NA	TRBV2	NA	CASSLYGYTF	TGTGCCAGCAGTTTATATGGCTACACCTTC
TRBJ1-3	NA	TRBV7-9	NA	CASSLLQTAGNTIYF	TGTGCCAGCAGCCTCTTACAGACGGCCGGAAACACCATATATTTT
TRBJ2-1	NA	TRBV4-1	NA	CASSQDPTGYNEQFF	TGCGCCAGCAGCCAAGATCCGACGGGGTACAATGAGCAGTTCTTC
TRBJ2-7	NA	TRBV10-3	TRBD1	CATNDQGGEAGEQYF	TGTGCCACGAACGATCAAGGGGGCGAGGCTGGGGAGCAGTACTTC
TRBJ1-5	NA	TRBV27	TRBD1	CASSNRGWAQPQHF	TGTGCCAGCAGTAACAGGGGTTGGGCGCAGCCCCAGCATTTT
TRBJ1-5	NA	TRBV4-1	TRBD1	CASSQGTGGQPQHF	TGCGCCAGCAGCCAAGGGACAGGTGGACAGCCCCAGCATTTT
TRBJ2-7	NA	TRBV6-6	TRBD2	CASSYPSTSGSYEQYF	TGTGCCAGCAGTTACCCGTCGACTAGCGGATCCTACGAGCAGTACTTC
TRBJ2-1	NA	TRBV5-1	TRBD2	CASSLTLAGGPSSYNEQFF	TGCGCCAGCAGCCTAACACTAGCGGGGGGGCCGAGCTCCTACAATGAGCAGTTCTTC
TRBJ2-7	NA	TRBV2	TRBD1	CASNDRGAKYYEQYF	TGTGCCAGCAATGACAGGGGCGCGAAATACTACGAGCAGTACTTC
TRBJ1-2	NA	TRBV27	NA	CASSLSMTGYGYTF	TGTGCCAGCAGTCTCTCCATGACAGGCTATGGCTACACCTTC
TRBJ1-1	NA	TRBV4-1	NA	CASSQNRLNTEAFF	TGCGCCAGCAGCCAAAACAGGTTGAACACTGAAGCTTTCTTT
TRBJ2-5	NA	TRBV19	TRBD2	CASSIQASGRGDGAQYF	TGTGCCAGTAGTATTCAAGCTAGCGGGAGAGGGGATGGGGCCCAGTACTTC
TRBJ2-1	NA	TRBV5-1	TRBD2	CASSLDREEGEQFF	TGCGCCAGCAGCTTGGACCGGGAGGAAGGTGAGCAGTTCTTC
TRBJ1-2	once	TRBV9	TRBD1	CASSVGGNTGVRFGGYTF	TGTGCCAGCAGCGTAGGTGGGAATACAGGGGTTCGATTCGGTGGCTACACCTTC
TRBJ2-1	NA	TRBV27	TRBD2	CASFSRGGGNEQFF	TGTGCCAGTTTCAGCCGGGGGGGAGGCAATGAGCAGTTCTTC
TRBJ2-7	NA	TRBV5-3	TRBD2	CARSSRTSGSKRSYEQYF	TGTGCCAGAAGCTCCCGGACTAGCGGGAGTAAAAGAAGCTACGAGCAGTACTTC
TRBJ2-1	NA	TRBV6-6	NA	CATGTAGMAYNEQFF	TGTGCCACCGGGACCGCGGGGATGGCTTACAATGAGCAGTTCTTC
TRBJ2-5	NA	TRBV6-5	TRBD2	CASRPGLVSETQYF	TGTGCCAGCAGACCCGGACTAGTCTCGGAGACCCAGTACTTC
TRBJ1-2	NA	TRBV6-5	NA	CASSSRAGHYGYTF	TGTGCCAGCAGTTCCCGAGCGGGACACTATGGCTACACCTTC